This TCR beta chain was observed in a study of spatial heterogeneity in lung cancer. Findings and caveats of the study: Ubiquitous expanded tumor TCRs were seen in blood more at resection than at follow-up.

A unique molecular identifier was attached to every TCR cDNA molecule. TCRdb reanalysed the 5' RACE reads using MiXCR and keeps one entry per CDR3 protein. The sample has over 9,500 distinct CDR3 sequences, roughly 3.7% seen once. Time point in this sample: sample taken at primary tumor resection. Many counts were recorded for this clonotype. As yet, its antigen is unknown. J gave up 1 base and V 6 bases, and 6 bases lay outside the gene matches. Germline V gives CDR1 LGHNT, CDR2 FRNRAP. This CDR3 region has 15 residues. The chain links TRBV12-5 to TRBJ2-3; 8 bases map to TRBD2. Sequenced here: PBMCs, sampled at surgery. The clonotype comes from a female donor with early-stage non-small cell lung cancer. The CDR3 DNA follows: TGTGCTAGTGGCCCAGGAGCGGGAGGCACAGATACGCAGTATTTT. This translates into CASGPGAGGTDTQYF.